This passage covers 8 T cell receptor beta chains from one sample sequenced in a study of shared clonotypes between healthy human individuals. Profiled with immunoSEQ multiplex PCR; TCRdb holds only in-frame clones, not every one. The sample includes roughly 1,600,000 clones, around 98.5% of them seen just once. The source material was naive CD4+ T cells sorted from blood. Subset reported: CD45RA+ positively selected. All receptors derive from a man aged 30 to 39 in good health.

Of note for this clone: Other DNA sequences from this sample encode an identical CDR3 as well. This chain joins TRBV13 and TRBJ2-7; D unresolved. Germline CDR1 and CDR2: PRHDT and FYEKMQ (reference sequence). The CDR3 spans 14 residues. The V and J ends lost 0 bases and 1 base respectively, with 7 bases between them. This CDR3 reads CASSLGRVSYEQYF. CDR3 nucleotides: TGTGCCAGCAGCTTAGGTCGGGTTTCCTACGAGCAGTACTTC.

In regard to this clone: Additional DNA sequences in this sample encode the identical CDR3. The V call is TRBV10-3, the J call TRBJ2-7; TRBD2 might be the D (6 bases). Germline V gene sequence: CDR1 ENHRY, CDR2 SYGVKD. This CDR3 is built from 12 residues. V was trimmed by 4 bases and J by 3 bases, leaving 7 bases between them. In DNA, the CDR3 is TGTGCCATCAGTGTGGGGGGCTACGAGCAGTACTTC. Residues: CAISVGGYEQYF.

The chain carries TRBV14 and TRBJ2-2; D unclear. The germline CDR1 and CDR2 sequences are SGHDN and FVKESK. V was trimmed by 0 bases and J by 1 base, leaving 12 bases between them. The CDR3 consists of 17 residues. The CDR3: CASSQDLDWENTGELFF. CDR3 sequence (DNA): TGTGCCAGCAGCCAAGATCTTGATTGGGAGAACACCGGGGAGCTGTTTTTT.

The chain links TRBV5-1 to TRBJ2-5, with D tentatively TRBD2 (5 bases). The CDR3 spans 14 residues. Trimming took 0 bases from V and 4 from J, leaving 10 bases between them. CDR1 SGHRS and CDR2 YFSETQ come from the germline V gene. The CDR3 loop is CASSLGGRGETQYF. DNA for the CDR3: TGCGCCAGCAGCTTGGGAGGGAGAGGAGAGACCCAGTACTTC. Supplemented by reference TRBV5-1 and TRBJ2-5, the full variable domain reads KAGVTQTPRYLIKTRGQQVTLSCSPISGHRSVSWYQQTPGQGLQFLFEYFSETQRNKGNFPGRFSGRQFSNSRSEMNVSTLELGDSALYLCASSLGGRGETQYFGPGTRLLVL.

The chain uses TRBV11-3 and TRBJ2-7, with 9 positions matching TRBD1. Per the germline V gene, CDR1 is SGHNT and CDR2 is YENEEA. V trimming: 5 bases; J trimming: 7 bases; junction bases outside the gene matches: 12. This CDR3 is 15 amino acids long. Here the CDR3 reads CASSPSGQGLYEQYF. The CDR3 nucleotides read TGTGCCAGCAGCCCGTCTGGACAGGGGTTATATGAGCAGTACTTC.

The rearrangement uses TRBV7-2 and TRBJ2-7; tentatively, D is TRBD2 (6 bases). The length of the CDR3 is 13 residues. The V end was cut by 6 bases, the J end by 7 bases, with 16 bases between. Germline V gives CDR1 SGHTA, CDR2 FQGNSA. CDR3 nucleotide sequence: TGTGCCAGCAGTTCCGGGACTGAAGGGGAGCAGTACTTC. Translating gives CASSSGTEGEQYF.

V is TRBV6-6 and J is TRBJ2-7, with D unclear. Trimming took off 7 bases at V and 5 bases at J, with 9 bases between the two ends. The CDR3 sequence is 11 residues long. CDR1 is MNHNY and CDR2 is SVGAGI in the germline V gene (reference sequence). The CDR3 loop reads CASNTKDEQYF. The DNA of the CDR3 is TGTGCCAGCAACACCAAAGACGAGCAGTACTTC.

The chain uses TRBV14 and TRBJ2-1, with TRBD2 as a possible D gene (6 bases). The CDR3 totals 14 residues. Germline V CDR1 and CDR2: SGHDN, FVKESK. V was trimmed by 4 bases and J by 5 bases, leaving 12 bases between them. The DNA of the CDR3 is TGTGCCAGCAGCCCCGGGGGAGCCCACAATGAGCAGTTCTTC. Amino acid sequence: CASSPGGAHNEQFF.